A single sample is the source of the 29 T cell receptor beta chains below, sequenced in a study of CD8+CD57+ T cells in acquired aplastic anemia. Researchers used genomic DNA as the template to profile TCR beta VDJ and CDR3. TCRdb itself ran the reads through MiXCR, one entry per CDR3 protein. The repertoire holds roughly 180,000 distinct CDR3 sequences, with 64% as singletons. Sequenced: sorted CD4+, CD8+, or CD8+CD57+ T cells (not recorded which) from PBMCs. Receptors originate from a human donor with severe aplastic anemia or a healthy control (not recorded which).

There are many counts of this clonotype. V usage is TRBV9 and J usage is TRBJ1-1; maybe TRBD1 (6 bases). The CDR3 length is 15 residues. The V end lost 3 bases, the J end lost 6 bases, and 18 bases lay between the germline ends. The germline CDR1 and CDR2 sequences are SGDLS and YYNGEE. The CDR3 here is CASSATGSGGPEAFF. CDR3 in DNA: TGTGCCAGCAGCGCCACCGGGTCCGGGGGGCCTGAAGCTTTCTTT.

The chain links TRBV19 to TRBJ2-7; the match to TRBD1 covers 8 bases. This CDR3 has 16 residues. V shed 1 base and J 2 bases; nucleotides not matched to a gene: 7. Germline CDR1 LNHDA, CDR2 SQIVND (reference sequence). As DNA, the CDR3 is TGTGCCAGTAGTATAGCCGCGCAGGGGGCAGCCTACGAGCAGTACTTC. It is translated as CASSIAAQGAAYEQYF.

The chain couples TRBV19 to TRBJ2-7; D perhaps matches TRBD1 (5 bases). Trimming pared 5 bases from V and 3 bases from J, leaving 17 bases between. This CDR3 is 15 amino acids long. CDR1 is LNHDA, CDR2 SQIVND, per germline (reference sequence). CDR3 DNA: TGTGCCAGTAGTCCCCAGGGCTCTACTTACTACGAGCAGTACTTC. Residues: CASSPQGSTYYEQYF.

V is TRBV7-2 and J is TRBJ1-1, with D perhaps TRBD1 (6 bases). Trimming left V 2 bases short and J 0 bases short, with 13 bases between. The CDR3 spans 16 residues. The germline CDR1 and CDR2 sequences are SGHTA and FQGNSA. CDR3 DNA: TGTGCCAGCAGCTTACAGGGGATGGTAATGAACACTGAAGCTTTCTTT. Protein sequence: CASSLQGMVMNTEAFF.

The V and J genes are TRBV19 and TRBJ2-1; D remains ambiguous. This CDR3 region has 14 residues. V shed 3 bases and J shed 5 bases, with 11 bases lying between them. Germline CDR1 reads LNHDA; CDR2 reads SQIVND (reference sequence). CDR3 region: CASSIFPQNNEQFF. The CDR3 DNA reads TGTGCCAGTAGTATCTTTCCACAGAACAATGAGCAGTTCTTC.

The rearrangement uses TRBV12-3 or TRBV12-4 and TRBJ2-5; TRBD1 might be the D (6 bases). The CDR3 is 14 amino acids. The V and J ends lost 5 bases and 4 bases respectively, with 14 bases between them. CDR3 DNA: TGTGCCAGCAGTCCACACAGGGAGCGAGAGACCCAGTACTTC. Protein: CASSPHRERETQYF.

Points on this clonotype: Being one base from a much bigger clone, this may be a read error. The chain is built from TRBV7-9 and TRBJ1-2, with D unresolved. Germline V gene sequence: CDR1 SEHNR, CDR2 FQNEAQ (reference sequence). The CDR3 extends over 14 amino acids. The CDR3 DNA reads TGTGCCAGCAGTTTAGATGACGGGAGCTATGGCTACACCTTC. As protein: CASSLDDGSYGYTF.

The chain recombines TRBV19 with TRBJ1-5; D may be TRBD1 (5 bases). Germline CDR1 reads LNHDA; CDR2 reads SQIVND (reference sequence). Trimming took 5 bases from V and 5 from J, leaving 16 bases between them. The CDR3 extends over 15 amino acids. The CDR3 protein is CASSHPQGNDQPQHF. CDR3 bases: TGTGCCAGTAGTCACCCCCAGGGTAATGATCAGCCCCAGCATTTT.

This clonotype was seen a single time. V gene TRBV7-9 combines with J gene TRBJ1-1; the match to TRBD1 covers 7 bases. Looked up from germline, CDR1 is SEHNR and CDR2 is FQNEAQ (reference sequence). CDR3 length equals 14 residues. Unmatched junction bases numbered 7, after V lost 2 bases and J lost 7 bases. CDR3 sequence reads: CASSLIQGNLEAFF. CDR3 DNA: TGTGCCAGCAGCTTAATACAGGGGAACCTTGAAGCTTTCTTT.

This chain uses TRBV9 with TRBJ2-7, with D possibly TRBD2 on 6 matching bases. The CDR3 spans 15 residues. V was clipped by 3 bases and J by 0 bases, with 13 bases between them. CDR1 and CDR2 (germline): SGDLS, YYNGEE. The CDR3 region is CASSAGTLSSYEQYF. The CDR3 nucleotides are TGTGCCAGCAGCGCCGGGACTTTGAGCTCCTACGAGCAGTACTTC. Full variable domain (remainder filled in from reference TRBV9 and TRBJ2-7): DSGVTQTPKHLITATGQRVTLRCSPRSGDLSVYWYQQSLDQGLQFLIQYYNGEERAKGNILERFSAQQFPDLHSELNLSSLELGDSALYFCASSAGTLSSYEQYFGPGTRLTVT.

This clonotype turned up a few times. This rearrangement joins TRBV7-3 to TRBJ2-5; tentatively, D is TRBD1 or TRBD2 (5 bases each). The CDR3 runs 16 residues. Trimming cost V 4 bases and J 5 bases, with 20 bases left between them. Looked up from germline, CDR1 is SGHTA and CDR2 is FQGTGA. The CDR3 DNA is TGTGCCAGCAGCTCCTACCGGGGATTGGGGGTGGAGACCCAGTACTTC. Translation: CASSSYRGLGVETQYF.

V gene TRBV7-9 combines with J gene TRBJ1-4, with a possible D match to TRBD1 (6 bases). CDR1 is SEHNR and CDR2 is FQNEAQ in the germline V gene (reference sequence). Deletions cut 3 bases from V and 5 bases from J, with 16 bases between. The CDR3 contains 16 residues. The CDR3 DNA follows: TGTGCCAGCAGCTTGGGACCAGGGGACGAGAATGAAAAACTGTTTTTT. Its translation: CASSLGPGDENEKLFF.

The chain recombines TRBV10-3 with TRBJ2-5, with D possibly matching TRBD2 (6 bases). This CDR3 region has 14 residues. The V gene's germline CDR1 is ENHRY and CDR2 SYGVKD. V was clipped by 10 bases and J by 1 base, with 16 bases between them. The CDR3 DNA reads TGTGCCACCCTCCCCGGGGGATCCCAAGAGACCCAGTACTTC. Its protein is CATLPGGSQETQYF.

The table lists this clonotype with a few counts. This chain uses TRBV18 with TRBJ1-1; D not certain. Deletions cut 4 bases from V and 1 base from J, with 13 bases between. This CDR3 region has 15 residues. Germline V gene sequence: CDR1 KGHSH, CDR2 LQKENI. Written as DNA, the CDR3 is TGTGCCAGCTCACAACCTTTGGGCAGGAACACTGAAGCTTTCTTT. Translated: CASSQPLGRNTEAFF. Based on the CDR3 plus reference TRBV18 and TRBJ1-1, the full variable domain is NAGVMQNPRHLVRRRGQEARLRCSPMKGHSHVYWYRQLPEEGLKFMVYLQKENIIDESGMPKERFSAEFPKEGPSILRIQQVVRGDSAAYFCASSQPLGRNTEAFFGQGTRLTVV.

This chain links TRBV3-1 with TRBJ2-3; D perhaps matches TRBD1 (6 bases). Germline assignment: CDR1 LGHDT and CDR2 YNNKEL (reference sequence). Trimming removed 3 bases at V and 2 bases at J, with 9 bases between. CDR3 length: 14 amino acids. The CDR3 nucleotides read TGTGCCAGCAGCCAGGGGGCCAACACAGATACGCAGTATTTT. Its protein product is CASSQGANTDTQYF.

The chain carries TRBV2 and TRBJ1-2; 8 nucleotides line up with TRBD1. The length of the CDR3 is 13 residues. V shed 6 bases, J shed 2 bases, and the junction held 2 bases outside the gene matches. Germline V gene data show CDR1 as SNHLY and CDR2 as FYNNEI. CDR3: CASSGDRNYGYTF. Here the CDR3 DNA reads TGTGCCAGCAGCGGGGACAGGAACTATGGCTACACCTTC.

The chain couples TRBV20-1 to TRBJ2-7; no definite D call. The CDR3 sequence is 14 residues long. Germline V gene lookup returns CDR1 DFQATT and CDR2 SNEGSKA (reference sequence). V lost 0 bases, J lost 3 bases, and 12 bases lay in between. CDR3: CSARDPTSRYEQYF. Here the CDR3 DNA reads TGCAGTGCTAGAGACCCTACGTCTCGCTACGAGCAGTACTTC.

The sample holds one count of this clonotype. This rearrangement joins TRBV19 to TRBJ2-5, with 7 bases lining up with TRBD2. V dropped 6 bases and J dropped 3; count of bases not matched to a gene: 4. Germline assignment: CDR1 LNHDA and CDR2 SQIVND (reference sequence). The CDR3 runs to 13 residues. CDR3: CASRPRGEETQYF. CDR3 nucleotide sequence: TGTGCCAGTAGGCCCCGGGGGGAAGAGACCCAGTACTTC. The whole variable domain, remainder taken from reference TRBV19 and TRBJ2-5, is DGGITQSPKYLFRKEGQNVTLSCEQNLNHDAMYWYRQDPGQGLRLIYYSQIVNDFQKGDIAEGYSVSREKKESFPLTVTSAQKNPTAFYLCASRPRGEETQYFGPGTRLLVL.

The genes are TRBV10-3 and TRBJ2-3, with 7 bases fitting TRBD2. After removal of 3 bases from V and 4 bases from J, the junction contained 10 bases not matched to a gene. CDR3 length equals 16 residues. Germline lookup yields CDR1 ENHRY and CDR2 SYGVKD. The CDR3 DNA reads TGTGCCATCAGTGACCCCCAAGGACTAGGTGCAGATACGCAGTATTTT. Protein: CAISDPQGLGADTQYF.

This clonotype was seen more than once but under ten times. The genes are TRBV25-1 and TRBJ2-2, with D perhaps matching TRBD1 or TRBD2 (6 bases each). CDR3 length: 16 amino acids. The V and J ends lost 9 bases and 3 bases respectively, with 20 bases between them. CDR1 and CDR2 (germline): MGHDK, SYGVNS. The CDR3 DNA reads as TGTGCCAGTCGCCCGGAACCAGGGGAGGACACCGGGGAGCTGTTTTTT. This codes for CASRPEPGEDTGELFF.

The table lists this clonotype with a count of one. The chain has TRBV19 and TRBJ2-7; a weak D match, TRBD1 (6 bases). V gave up 3 bases and J gave up 3 bases, with 9 bases separating them. CDR1 LNHDA and CDR2 SQIVND come from the germline V gene (reference sequence). This CDR3 is built from 13 residues. The CDR3 loop reads CASSMGHHYEQYF. CDR3 nucleotides: TGTGCCAGTAGTATGGGACACCACTACGAGCAGTACTTC.

The chain recombines TRBV7-9 with TRBJ2-7; no reliable D call. The V and J ends lost 5 bases and 6 bases respectively, with 20 bases between them. This CDR3 contains 15 residues. Germline CDR1 is SEHNR and CDR2 is FQNEAQ (reference sequence). The CDR3 nucleotides read TGTGCCAGCAGCCCCCAGGACCTACTCCACGGCGAGCAGTACTTC. Translation gives CASSPQDLLHGEQYF.

This clonotype was found once. CDR3 in DNA: TGCAGCTTCCCTACGGGTGAGGACTACAATGAGCAGTTCTTC. It encodes CSFPTGEDYNEQFF. The chain links TRBV29-1 to TRBJ2-1; no firm D call. Germline CDR1 and CDR2: SQVTM and ANQGSEA. The CDR3 length is 14 residues. V was shortened by 8 bases and J by 3 bases, with 17 bases between the two germline ends.

This chain uses TRBV6-6 with TRBJ2-5, with a tentative D call TRBD1 (6 bases). CDR1 and CDR2 (germline): MNHNY, SVGAGI (reference sequence). The CDR3 contains 14 residues. V lost 2 bases, J lost 5 bases, and 12 bases lay in between. The DNA for the CDR3 is TGTGCCAGCAGTTACGCTCGGCAGGGGGAGACCCAGTACTTC. Its protein is CASSYARQGETQYF.

V gene TRBV19 combines with J gene TRBJ2-7; D possibly matches TRBD1 or TRBD2 (5 bases each). The V end lost 1 base, the J end lost 3 bases, and 10 bases lay between the germline ends. The germline CDR1 and CDR2 sequences are LNHDA and SQIVND (reference sequence). The CDR3 contains 14 residues. CDR3 nucleotide sequence: TGTGCCAGTAGTATAGGAGGGGAAGGCTACGAGCAGTACTTC. Protein sequence: CASSIGGEGYEQYF.

This clonotype was counted once. The rearrangement joins TRBV13 to TRBJ2-2; 8 nucleotides line up with TRBD1. Germline CDR1 reads PRHDT; CDR2 reads FYEKMQ (reference sequence). J lost 3 bases, V lost 2 bases, and 5 bases had no gene match. The CDR3 has 16 amino acids. The CDR3 DNA is TGTGCCAGCAGCTTATACGGGACAGGAGACACCGGGGAGCTGTTTTTT. Translated, it gives CASSLYGTGDTGELFF.

To note about this clonotype: A much larger clone is a single base away; this may be a read error. The chain is built from TRBV27 and TRBJ2-7; D is possibly TRBD1 or TRBD2 (5 bases each). The CDR3 totals 15 residues. V gave up 6 bases and J gave up 3 bases, with 18 bases separating them. The germline gives CDR1 MNHEY, CDR2 SMNVEV (reference sequence). This CDR3 is CASSPDGRGGYEQYF. In nucleotides, the CDR3 is TGTGCCAGCAGCCCAGACGGACGGGGCGGCTACGAGCAGTACTTC.

This clonotype was seen only once. The chain carries TRBV20-1 and TRBJ2-5; 7 nucleotides align to TRBD2. The J call may be mistaken, given a closer DNA end match to TRBJ2-7. Germline CDR1 DFQATT, CDR2 SNEGSKA (reference sequence). The CDR3 contains 14 residues. CDR3 in DNA: TGCAGTGCCGGTTTGGCGGGGGTTAACAACGAGCAGTACTTC. It encodes CSAGLAGVNNEQYF.

This clonotype was recorded once. The chain links TRBV5-6 to TRBJ1-1, with D unclear. V lost 0 bases, J lost 6 bases, and 9 bases lay in between. Germline V gene data show CDR1 as SGHDT and CDR2 as YYEEEE. CDR3 length equals 13 residues. CDR3 nucleotides: TGTGCCAGCAGCTTGGTCGGTGGCCCTGAAGCTTTCTTT. Its protein is CASSLVGGPEAFF.